Sequencing of this T cell receptor (beta chain) was carried out in a study of cytomegalovirus exposure and HLA in healthy donors (dated by TCRdb to about 2017). Notes on the research overall: According to an earlier analysis of 587 of the donors, 150 million to 200 million T cells yielded approximately 120 million unique TCR beta sequences and less than 300 Gb of sequence data. The study aimed to test whether cataloging public T cell receptors could reveal signatures of past pathogen exposure. Of the roughly 420 genotyped donors, less than 85% were placed in the genetic ancestry cluster associated with self-reported Caucasian donors. Because of strong linkage in the cohort, four to six DR-DQ haplotypes were treated as single units for association and clustering. Typing coverage varied by locus: roughly 620-640 donors for A, B, C, DRB1 and DQB1; under 550 for DQA1; around 570 for DPA1; roughly 450 for DPB1. All discovery cohort repertoires had been generated using a single sequencing platform. Besides the first cohort of approximately 710 subjects, a separate validation cohort made up of 95 to 150 different subjects was used. A later analysis re-examined previously published TCR beta repertoires from 600 to 700 donors and added high-resolution HLA genotyping to investigate patterns of TCR occurrence. Using immunosequencing, the study profiled T cell repertoires from around 680 subjects and related those repertoires to cytomegalovirus serostatus. An earlier analysis of around 580 of the donors used high-throughput TCR beta sequencing to judge whether each TCR beta V gene segment behaved as functional or pseudogenic. About 300 gigabases of sequencing data and approximately 93 million unique TCR sequences were included in an early release covering roughly 600 HLA-typed donors. To predict cytomegalovirus infection status, the study combined high-throughput TCR immunosequencing, statistical association of individual TCRs with disease status, and machine learning. On average, roughly 240,000 unique TCR beta nucleotide sequences were sequenced per donor among fewer than 500 genotyped donors of the cohort, with about 19% of those sequences being non-productive. In the later analysis, no new phenotypic data were used to find candidate immune exposures; instead, reliance was placed on TCR beta sequences and their occurrence across donors. Alongside the repertoire data, information on donor age, sex, ethnicity and CMV serostatus was compiled. Genome-wide SNP genotypes for about 60% of the roughly 700 donors were used in a later genetic analysis, which treated that subset as a discovery cohort. HLA typing covered class I and class II loci at four-digit resolution.

With respect to this clone: Its antigen target is currently unknown. No qualities accompany the bases; no much larger clone lies one base away.

Preparation of the library involved the immunoSEQ multiplex PCR assay. For the multiplex PCR, a mixture combining 60 forward primers for TCR Vbeta segments and 13 reverse primers for TCR Jbeta segments was used. The CDR3 region of rearranged TCR beta genes was amplified from genomic DNA with a multiplex PCR assay. Amplified TCR beta libraries were sequenced as 87-base-pair reads on the Illumina HiSeq System. Per the authors' processing: Across the roughly 600 repertoires, a later analysis counted tens of millions of unique TCR beta chains, around 10 million of which were shared by at least two donors. A nearest-neighbor algorithm error-corrected the raw reads and collapsed the reads into unique sequences, merging closely related sequences to remove PCR and sequencing errors. To assign V, D and J gene segments, CDR3 sequences were aligned to IMGT reference sequences. For a sequence to be retained, a match of at least six nucleotides was required to both a V gene segment and a J gene segment. A rearrangement counted as productive if the CDR3 had no stop codons and remained in frame with V and J, and every other rearrangement counted as non-productive. Following IMGT convention, CDR3 was defined as the stretch from the second conserved V-encoded cysteine up to the conserved J-encoded phenylalanine. The earlier analysis of roughly 590 of the donors excluded sequences that lacked an unambiguous match to a single V gene segment. An earlier analysis of roughly 590 of the donors called V segments functional above 56.7% productive rearrangements and segregating when the between-donor standard deviation exceeded 5%. A statistical classification framework was developed to diagnose cytomegalovirus status using the catalog of TCR beta chain sequences. In a later analysis, TCR nucleotide sequences were compared against IMGT/GENE-DB human TR gene sequences so that V and J genes could be assigned. The TCRdist pipeline was used in a later analysis to assign CDR3 sequences and most-parsimonious VDJ recombination scenarios. In a later analysis, each TCR beta chain was defined by its CDR3 amino acid sequence together with its V-gene family, and reads lacking a unique V-gene family were excluded. As a way to deal with suspected cross-contamination and a sequencing artifact, a later analysis dropped 450 to 600 nucleotide sequences that were highly shared and had low generation probability. In a later analysis, a clonal expansion index for each public chain was calculated from normalized within-repertoire ranks of inferred template counts. Generation probabilities in a later analysis came from a VDJ recombination model fitted to out-of-frame rearrangements, and those results were checked against IGoR. In a later analysis, TCR-TCR, TCR-HLA and TCR-CMV co-occurrence was scored with hypergeometric tests, and a repertoire-size bias correction was applied to TCR pairs. To estimate false discovery rates, a later analysis permuted the HLA or CMV assignments 20 times. A later analysis grouped co-occurring TCRs with DBSCAN, adding TCRdist sequence similarity when clustering within HLA-allele-positive subsets. Repertoires with fewer than 30,000 or more than 120,000 public chains, plus five repertoires with anomalous nucleotide sharing, were excluded from co-occurrence clustering. The table comes from immuneACCESS by way of TCRdb, which keeps in-frame sequences with V and J called. Part of the clones is missing from these tables; in studies checked, under half for an unresolved V gene and the rest for unknown reasons. Clone size and V and J calls were adopted from that table, with D and trimming inferred from the DNA. For this sample there are about 160,000 clones; approximately 80% appear just once. Around 6.5% of the sample rests with the top ten.

The cohort consisted of 600 to 700 healthy bone marrow donors. All cohort members were sampled while nominally healthy, although unrecorded immune exposures were likely present. The donor was CMV seropositive and was included in the group of 250 to 350 seropositive cohort members. A peripheral blood sample was collected from each donor, and TCR beta sequencing was performed on peripheral blood mononuclear cells. The Qiagen DNeasy Blood Extraction Kit was used to extract genomic DNA from the blood cell samples. The full study reports these points: An earlier analysis of 587 of the donors showed that most TCR beta V segments appeared in productive rearrangements either about 87% or about 30% of the time, which broadly matched IMGT annotations. A later analysis found that TCR association rates varied across HLA loci, with DRB1 alleles showing the most associated TCRs and HLA-C alleles the fewest. Most CMV-associated TCR beta chains appeared to be HLA-restricted in a later analysis, and the HLA associations seemed to be driven largely by CMV exposure. In this cohort, only TCR beta chains were sequenced, and detectable features were limited by the absence of alpha or paired-chain data. A total of 150 to 200 TCR beta chains were listed by the study as associated with cytomegalovirus. Compared with the approximately 600-donor mean, donors in an Asian-associated ancestry cluster had fewer N-insertions in productive TCRs, according to a later genetic analysis. Presence/absence analyses assumed roughly uniform sequencing depth across donors, an assumption that may not hold. While some public TCRs were present in many individuals, most TCR sequences turned up only very rarely across donors. A few of the identified cytomegalovirus-associated TCR beta chains were confirmed in vitro to be specific for cytomegalovirus antigens. A further reported finding was that TCR beta sequences accurately predicted the HLA-A and HLA-B alleles for most subjects in the first cohort. Because counts were too low, some 16 rarely observed V segments, including chromosome 9 orphons, were excluded from the earlier analysis of some 540 of the donors. In a later analysis, HLA-associated TCR beta chains were found to be more clonally expanded and to have lower generation probabilities than equally common non-associated chains. According to the authors, the approach could potentially be generalized to other disease states and immunological phenotypes. The classifier was reported to diagnose cytomegalovirus status with high specificity and sensitivity in both the original cohort and the validation cohort. A cluster of highly shared sequence variants was judged likely to be a technical artifact of the sequencing pipeline. Several of the top co-occurrence clusters appeared to be linked to parvovirus B19, influenza, CMV and Epstein-Barr virus, according to a later analysis. A later genetic analysis associated a missense DCLRE1C variant with V-gene and J-gene trimming of TCR beta chains, and an independent cohort replicated the association. Specific HLA alleles were associated with roughly 17,000 TCR beta sequences at a false discovery rate of 0.05 in a later analysis. Immune exposure information for the cohort was limited to CMV serostatus. Linkage disequilibrium might explain the correlated functional status among segregating V segments, but an unknown experimental factor could not be excluded. Strong co-occurrence of HLA alleles, especially DR and DQ, made assigning TCR associations to individual alleles difficult. Because some donors lacked HLA typing at each locus, the association tests relied only on the typed subset.

The TCR sequence derives from a male donor in good health and CMV-seropositive. Material for sequencing was PBMCs.

In nucleotide form, the sequence is TGTGCCAGCAGTGAATCGTTTGTCAGGGCGGACACCGGGGAGCTGTTTTTT. This encodes CASSESFVRADTGELFF. The sequence is built from TRBV2 and TRBJ2-2; D gene: possibly TRBD1, on 5 matching bases. Inclusive of the bounding cysteine and phenylalanine, the CDR3 is 17 residues long. Only the CDR3 portion is preserved as DNA: 51 bases, with reading frame beginning at the first base. Deletion took 2 bases off V and 3 bases off J, with a span of 16 bases between the germline ends. For CDR1 and CDR2, the germline V gene lists SNHLY and FYNNEI.